This T cell receptor beta chain derives from a study of a mutant IDH1 vaccine in newly diagnosed glioma. Study summary: Visits V12 and V13 fell at weeks 35 and 47, respectively. Study-wide results and limits: Apparently unrelated to pseudoprogression were changes in the top peripheral T cell clonotypes.

Using immunoSEQ multiplex PCR, the repertoire was profiled, and TCRdb retains in-frame clones only, with some absent. The table shows tens of thousands of clones, with about four fifths occurring only once. Notes on this clone: Its target is unknown.

Germline loops: CDR1 MGHRA, CDR2 YSYEKL. This CDR3 is 13 amino acids long. V lost 1 base and J 5 bases, leaving 8 bases between the germline ends. Noted time point: week 35, safety follow-up. The study gave 300 ug of mutant IDH1 20-mer peptide per vaccine dose, with topical imiquimod. Source: PBMCs, taken from a glioma patient whose treatment included an IDH1 peptide vaccine. The chain recombines TRBV4-1 with TRBJ1-1; a possible D gene is TRBD1 (5 bases). The receptor's source is a man aged 18 to 29 with glioma. The CDR3 spells CASSQGEGTEAFF. The CDR3 DNA reads TGCGCCAGCAGCCAAGGCGAGGGGACTGAAGCTTTCTTT.